One and the same sample provided the 23 T cell receptor beta chains below, sequenced in a study of cytomegalovirus exposure and HLA in healthy donors. The PCR used 60 Vbeta and 13 Jbeta primers. Assay: immunoSEQ multiplex PCR; the TCRdb copy retains only in-frame clones and omits some. Among some 150,000 clones listed, approximately 8.9% were seen once. What was sequenced was PBMCs. The receptors derive from a middle-aged woman in good health and CMV-seropositive.

This clone was picked up a small number of times. This CDR3 is CASSFEGALAGELFF. The CDR3 DNA reads TGTGCCAGCAGCTTCGAGGGGGCGTTAGCCGGGGAGCTGTTTTTT. This chain uses TRBV13 with TRBJ2-2, with 7 nucleotides matching TRBD1. V lost 3 bases to trimming and J lost 6 bases; unmatched junction nucleotides: 7. The CDR3 runs 15 residues. From germline, CDR1 is PRHDT and CDR2 FYEKMQ (reference sequence).

The chain is built from TRBV14 and TRBJ2-7; D remains ambiguous. CDR1 is SGHDN and CDR2 is FVKESK in the germline V gene. The length of the CDR3 is 16 residues. Trimming removed 1 base at V and 0 bases at J, with 13 bases between. CDR3 loop: CASSQGGQSFSYEQYF. The CDR3 bases are TGTGCCAGCAGCCAAGGTGGGCAGTCGTTCTCCTACGAGCAGTACTTC.

The chain is built from TRBV2 and TRBJ1-5; D gene ambiguous. Per germline, CDR1 SNHLY and CDR2 FYNNEI. V was shortened by 6 bases and J by 3 bases, with 9 bases between the two germline ends. The CDR3 totals 13 residues. The chain's CDR3 is CASRVDNNQPQHF. The CDR3 DNA reads as TGTGCCAGCAGGGTAGATAACAATCAGCCCCAGCATTTT.

The chain has TRBV4-1 and TRBJ2-5; no clear D gene. CDR1 and CDR2 from the germline V gene are MGHRA and YSYEKL. The CDR3 is 14 amino acids. The germline V and J ends were trimmed by 2 bases and 3 bases, with 10 bases remaining between them. The CDR3 coding sequence is TGCGCCAGCAGCCAATCTGAGCTCAAAGAGACCCAGTACTTC. This codes for CASSQSELKETQYF.

The chain couples TRBV6-5 to TRBJ1-1; D may be TRBD1 (5 bases). The CDR3 consists of 15 residues. Trimming removed 5 bases from V and 4 bases from J, with 17 bases in between. CDR1 is MNHEY and CDR2 is SVGAGI in the germline V gene. The CDR3 nucleotides are TGTGCCAGCAGTCCACTGATATCCGGGGGCACTGAAGCTTTCTTT. This sequence encodes CASSPLISGGTEAFF.

CDR3 sequence (DNA): TGTGCCAGCGGCCAAAGCGGGGGACGGGGGAATGAGCAGTTCTTC. This sequence encodes CASGQSGGRGNEQFF. The rearrangement uses TRBV2 and TRBJ2-1, with 8 bases identical to TRBD2. Looked up from germline, CDR1 is SNHLY and CDR2 is FYNNEI. V shed 8 bases and J 7 bases; nucleotides not matched to a gene: 13. The CDR3 sequence is 15 residues long.

This clone was detected only a few times. V is TRBV27 and J is TRBJ1-6; D perhaps matches TRBD1 (5 bases). Between the trimmed V and J ends, which lost 3 bases and 1 base, there was a span of 10 bases. The CDR3 contains 16 residues. Germline V gives CDR1 MNHEY, CDR2 SMNVEV (reference sequence). The CDR3 loop reads CASSLSSGSYNSPLHF. The CDR3 coding sequence is TGTGCCAGCAGTTTGTCCTCAGGGTCCTATAATTCACCCCTCCACTTT.

The V call is TRBV12-5, the J call TRBJ1-5, with 7 bases matching TRBD1. Per the germline V gene, CDR1 is LGHNT and CDR2 is FRNRAP. The CDR3 loop spans 14 amino acids. The V segment lost 5 bases and the J segment 2 bases; nucleotides outside the gene matches: 3. The chain's CDR3 is CASGTGVGNQPQHF. The DNA for the CDR3 is TGTGCTAGTGGTACAGGGGTGGGCAATCAGCCCCAGCATTTT.

This clone was recorded a few times. The chain joins TRBV7-8 to TRBJ1-1; D not resolved. The V gene lost 1 base and the J gene lost 4 bases, with 19 bases spanning the gap. This CDR3 has 17 residues. Germline V lookup: CDR1 SGHVS, CDR2 FQNEAQ. The CDR3 bases are TGTGCCAGCAGCTTAGGAGGCGTCATGACCTACCCCACTGAAGCTTTCTTT. It yields the protein CASSLGGVMTYPTEAFF.

This clone was counted between two and nine times. The chain employs TRBV2 and TRBJ1-1, with TRBD1 as a possible D gene (6 bases). Germline values: CDR1 SNHLY, CDR2 FYNNEI. The V end was cut by 10 bases, the J end by 0 bases, with 9 bases between. This CDR3 comprises 12 residues. The CDR3 loop is CAIGQLNTEAFF. The CDR3 nucleotides read TGTGCCATTGGACAGTTGAACACTGAAGCTTTCTTT.

J is TRBJ1-2 and V is TRBV10-1, with TRBD1 as a possible D gene (5 bases). The CDR3 extends over 16 amino acids. V lost 9 bases and J lost 0, with 20 bases in between. From germline, CDR1 is WNHNN and CDR2 SYGVQD (reference sequence). CDR3: CARAGPKKTANYGYTF. As DNA, the CDR3 is TGCGCCAGAGCGGGGCCTAAAAAAACAGCTAACTATGGCTACACCTTC.

This clone was counted between two and nine times. This rearrangement joins TRBV6-1 to TRBJ1-2; the D is unclear. Looked up from germline, CDR1 is MNHNS and CDR2 is SASEGT. The CDR3 extends over 11 amino acids. Trimming left V 7 bases short and J 4 bases short, with 7 bases between. CDR3 bases: TGTGCCAGCACCCCAGGCTATGGCTACACCTTC. Its protein is CASTPGYGYTF.

V and J are TRBV29-1 and TRBJ2-1, with D possibly TRBD1 on 7 matching bases. Germline CDR1 and CDR2: SQVTM and ANQGSEA. The CDR3 runs to 12 residues. V gave up 3 bases and J gave up 6 bases, with 9 bases separating them. CDR3 in amino acids: CSVDQGGNEQFF. The CDR3 region has the DNA TGCAGCGTTGATCAGGGGGGCAATGAGCAGTTCTTC.

This clone was observed a few times. This chain joins TRBV5-1 and TRBJ2-1; TRBD1 is a possible D gene (6 bases). The germline gives CDR1 SGHRS, CDR2 YFSETQ. V was pared by 3 bases and J by 5 bases, with 24 bases between. The CDR3 totals 18 residues. The CDR3 reads CASSSTLQGLNWDNEQFF. The CDR3 region has the DNA TGCGCCAGCAGCTCCACCCTCCAGGGGCTTAATTGGGACAATGAGCAGTTCTTC. Filled out from reference TRBV5-1 and TRBJ2-1, the complete variable domain reads KAGVTQTPRYLIKTRGQQVTLSCSPISGHRSVSWYQQTPGQGLQFLFEYFSETQRNKGNFPGRFSGRQFSNSRSEMNVSTLELGDSALYLCASSSTLQGLNWDNEQFFGPGTRLTVL.

CDR3 sequence: CASSQGQGSGNTIYF. CDR3 coding DNA: TGTGCCAGCAGCCAAGGACAGGGTTCTGGAAACACCATATATTTT. This chain uses TRBV14 with TRBJ1-3; 7 nucleotides match TRBD1. The CDR3 covers 15 residues. With 1 base clipped from V and 1 base from J, the junction kept 1 base outside the gene matches. From germline, CDR1 is SGHDN and CDR2 FVKESK. The full variable domain, in which reference TRBV14 and TRBJ1-3 provide the parts outside the CDR3, is EAGVTQFPSHSVIEKGQTVTLRCDPISGHDNLYWYRRVMGKEIKFLLHFVKESKQDESGMPNNRFLAERTGGTYSTLKVQPAELEDSGVYFCASSQGQGSGNTIYFGEGSWLTVV.

This chain links TRBV9 with TRBJ2-1, with 11 bases lining up with TRBD2. The length of the CDR3 is 15 residues. Germline V lookup: CDR1 SGDLS, CDR2 YYNGEE. J was trimmed by 4 bases and V by 2 bases; bases with no gene match: 2. The DNA of the CDR3 is TGTGCCAGCAGCGTCGGGACTAGCGGATACAATGAGCAGTTCTTC. Translating gives CASSVGTSGYNEQFF.

The V gene is TRBV6-5, the J gene TRBJ1-6; no definite D call. The CDR3 consists of 14 residues. V gave up 1 base and J gave up 7 bases, with 8 bases separating them. Germline assignment: CDR1 MNHEY and CDR2 SVGAGI. The CDR3 sequence: CASSYFGENSPLHF. The CDR3 DNA is TGTGCCAGCAGTTACTTCGGGGAAAATTCACCCCTCCACTTT.

V gene TRBV5-1 combines with J gene TRBJ1-2; D is uncertain. This CDR3 spans 16 amino acids. Germline CDR1 and CDR2: SGHRS and YFSETQ. Trimming removed 1 base at V and 0 bases at J, with 13 bases between. In nucleotides, the CDR3 is TGCGCCAGCAGCTTGTCGGCCGGGGTGCCTAACTATGGCTACACCTTC. Amino acid sequence: CASSLSAGVPNYGYTF.

This chain links TRBV7-9 with TRBJ2-5; 9 bases fit TRBD2. The CDR3 length is 17 residues. V lost 1 base, J lost 3 bases, and 9 bases stayed unmatched. CDR1 and CDR2 (germline): SEHNR, FQNEAQ (reference sequence). CDR3 coding DNA: TGTGCCAGCAGCTTAGGGACCCTAGCGGGGTTGGAAGAGACCCAGTACTTC. This sequence encodes CASSLGTLAGLEETQYF.

The chain joins TRBV7-9 to TRBJ2-3; 8 nucleotides match TRBD2. Germline CDR1 is SEHNR and CDR2 is FQNEAQ (reference sequence). CDR3 length equals 17 residues. Trimming at V came to 4 bases and at J to 0 bases, leaving 9 bases not matched to a gene. CDR3 loop: CASSSVLAGTSTDTQYF. The CDR3 DNA sequence: TGTGCCAGCAGCTCAGTATTAGCGGGGACTAGCACAGATACGCAGTATTTT. Complete variable domain (other parts from reference TRBV7-9 and TRBJ2-3): DTGVSQNPRHKITKRGQNVTFRCDPISEHNRLYWYRQTLGQGPEFLTYFQNEAQLEKSRLLSDRFSAERPKGSFSTLEIQRTEQGDSAMYLCASSSVLAGTSTDTQYFGPGTRLTVL.

A few counts support this clone. The chain joins TRBV7-2 to TRBJ2-3; unclear D gene. Between the trimmed V and J ends, which lost 1 base and 2 bases, there was a span of 4 bases. The CDR3 runs 13 residues. The V gene's germline CDR1 is SGHTA and CDR2 FQGNSA. The CDR3 DNA reads TGTGCCAGCAGCTTAGGGCACACAGATACGCAGTATTTT. Its translation is CASSLGHTDTQYF.

Notes on this clone: The identical CDR3 is also encoded by other nucleotide sequences in the sample. The chain employs TRBV5-6 and TRBJ2-5, with 11 bases that match TRBD2. J was trimmed by 5 bases and V by 2 bases; bases with no gene match: 5. The CDR3 contains 15 residues. From germline, CDR1 is SGHDT and CDR2 YYEEEE. For the CDR3, the DNA is TGTGCCAGCAGCTTATTAGCGGGGGGGCGGGAGACCCAGTACTTC. It codes for CASSLLAGGRETQYF.

This clone turned up a few times. The chain couples TRBV11-2 to TRBJ1-1; TRBD1 aligns across 7 bases. Per germline, CDR1 SGHAT and CDR2 FQNNGV. The CDR3 length is 14 residues. V lost 7 bases to trimming and J lost 1 base; unmatched junction nucleotides: 6. The CDR3 here is CASTPNRGNTEAFF. CDR3 nucleotides: TGTGCCAGCACCCCGAACAGGGGGAACACTGAAGCTTTCTTT.